These T cell receptor beta chains were read from a single sample in a study of blood T cells in healthy people across ages. MiXCR was run by TCRdb on the 5' RACE reads, yielding one entry per CDR3 protein. The sample shows about 1,500,000 distinct CDR3 sequences, 28% of them seen only once. The sample was blood. These receptors were obtained from a young woman in good health. Each CDR3 is given with its conserved first and last residue. D genes are given only for firm matches. Clone size is given for some rows only: seen once, a few or many times, or a class if the clone is expanded.

d_call j_call clone_size v_call cdr3_aa cdr3_nt
. TRBJ2-7 . TRBV6-5 CASSYGVYPYEQYF TGTGCCAGCAGTTACGGGGTTTATCCGTACGAGCAGTACTTC
TRBD1 TRBJ1-1 . TRBV19 CASISPGRGIEAFF TGTGCCAGTATTTCACCGGGCAGGGGGATTGAAGCTTTCTTT
. TRBJ2-1 few TRBV10-3 CAISDIGNNEQFF TGTGCCATCAGTGATATAGGGAACAATGAGCAGTTCTTC
TRBD2 TRBJ2-5 . TRBV15 CATSRETSVAHNEQYF TGTGCCACCAGCAGAGAGACTAGCGTAGCTCACAATGAGCAGTACTTC
. TRBJ2-7 few TRBV15 CATSSRTGFYEQYF TGTGCCACCAGCAGCAGAACAGGGTTTTACGAGCAGTACTTC
. TRBJ2-1 many TRBV4-3 CASSQEPSSYNEQFF TGCGCCAGCAGCCAAGAACCTAGCAGTTACAATGAGCAGTTCTTC
. TRBJ2-7 many TRBV15 CATSNLQGREQYF TGTGCCACCAGCAACCTACAGGGAAGGGAGCAGTACTTC
. TRBJ2-5 few TRBV2 CASTYQGDQETQYF TGTGCCAGCACCTACCAGGGAGATCAAGAGACCCAGTACTTC
TRBD2 TRBJ2-7 few TRBV9 CASSVGASGSFNEQYF TGTGCCAGCAGCGTAGGCGCTAGCGGGAGTTTCAACGAGCAGTACTTC
. TRBJ2-5 . TRBV29-1 CSVSGPENSGWQETQYF TGCAGCGTCTCGGGACCTGAAAACTCGGGTTGGCAAGAGACCCAGTACTTC
. TRBJ2-5 . TRBV3-1 CASSQEGADGETQYF TGTGCCAGCAGCCAAGAAGGGGCAGACGGAGAGACCCAGTACTTC